The 19 T cell receptor beta chains below were found in one sample sequenced in a study of identical twins' blood T cells (dated by TCRdb to 2012 to 2014). Libraries were prepared through 5' RACE. This sample was sequenced with an Illumina Genome Analyzer IIx. The public reads were quality trimmed at Q25 with fastp and then assembled into clones with MiXCR by TCRdb, keeping productive beta chains. Each entry merges the rows of one CDR3 protein and shows their most common DNA and genes. Present in this sample are about 370,000 distinct CDR3 sequences, 25% to 35% of which were seen just once. The top ten hold about 6.1% of the sample. Material: PBMCs. The receptors derive from a woman aged 18-50 years in good health.

The J gene is TRBJ2-1, the V gene TRBV29-1; 9 bases are shared with TRBD1. The CDR3 sequence is 14 residues long. Trimming took 6 bases from V and 3 from J; bases not matched to a gene: 6. Per germline, CDR1 SQVTM and CDR2 ANQGSEA. CDR3 amino acids: CSVTGQGYYNEQFF. The CDR3 region has the DNA TGCAGCGTCACGGGACAGGGATACTACAATGAGCAGTTCTTC.

This sequence joins TRBV6-2 or TRBV6-3 and TRBJ1-1, with a possible D match to TRBD1 (6 bases). V lost 1 base and J lost 1, with 10 bases in between. The CDR3 runs to 15 residues. The germline V gene has CDR1 MNHEY and CDR2 SVGEGT. Here the CDR3 reads CASSYWTARNTEAFF. The CDR3, as DNA: TGTGCCAGCAGTTACTGGACAGCCAGGAACACTGAAGCTTTCTTT.

This clonotype appeared a few times. The CDR3 coding sequence is TGTGCCAGTAACCAACTAGTACGCTATGAGCAGTTCTTC. Encoded protein: CASNQLVRYEQFF. V gene TRBV19 combines with J gene TRBJ2-1; tentatively, D is TRBD2 (5 bases). The CDR3 contains 13 residues. From germline, CDR1 is LNHDA and CDR2 SQIVND (reference sequence). With 7 bases removed from V and 8 bases from J, the gap between germline ends came to 15 bases. Full variable domain (remainder filled in from reference TRBV19 and TRBJ2-1): DGGITQSPKYLFRKEGQNVTLSCEQNLNHDAMYWYRQDPGQGLRLIYYSQIVNDFQKGDIAEGYSVSREKKESFPLTVTSAQKNPTAFYLCASNQLVRYEQFFGPGTRLTVL.

As to this clonotype: This may be a read error, as it is one base from a much larger clone. V gene TRBV7-2 combines with J gene TRBJ2-1; 7 nucleotides line up with TRBD2. The germline V gene encodes CDR1 SGHTA and CDR2 FQGNSA. The ends lost 8 bases at V and 5 bases at J; junction bases unmatched: 9. The CDR3 extends over 14 amino acids. CDR3 loop: CASDLIAGHNEQFF. Written as DNA, the CDR3 is TGTGCCAGCGACCTAATAGCGGGTCACAATGAGCAGTTCTTC.

This clonotype was seen just once. This may come from a read error, since a much larger clone is one base off. The chain combines TRBV5-1 with TRBJ2-2; tentative D call: TRBD2 (5 bases). Germline loops: CDR1 SGHRS, CDR2 YFSETQ. The length of the CDR3 is 11 residues. The CDR3 reads CASSPAGEPFF. For the CDR3, the DNA is TGCGCCAGCAGCCCCGCCGGGGAGCCGTTTTTT.

Here the CDR3 reads CASSLRQVADEQFF. The CDR3 nucleotides are TGTGCCAGCAGCTTACGGCAGGTTGCGGATGAGCAGTTCTTC. This chain connects TRBV7-2 to TRBJ2-1; D gene uncertain. Trimming cost V 2 bases and J 8 bases, with 13 bases left between them. Per germline, CDR1 SGHTA and CDR2 FQGNSA. The CDR3 totals 14 residues.

The chain uses TRBV20-1 and TRBJ2-7, with TRBD1 as a possible D gene (6 bases). The CDR3 covers 13 residues. CDR1 is DFQATT and CDR2 is SNEGSKA in the germline V gene (reference sequence). Trimming took 5 bases from V and 2 from J, leaving 13 bases between them. CDR3 coding DNA: TGCAGTGCTGGGGGCGCGAGAACCTACGAGCAGTACTTC. This gives the protein CSAGGARTYEQYF.

V gene TRBV9 combines with J gene TRBJ2-3; D is perhaps TRBD1 (7 bases). CDR3 size: 16 residues. V shed 4 bases and J shed 2 bases, with 17 bases lying between them. Germline lookup yields CDR1 SGDLS and CDR2 YYNGEE. The chain's CDR3 is CASSQGGRHNTDTQYF. In DNA form, the CDR3 reads TGTGCCAGCAGCCAGGGGGGCAGGCACAACACAGATACGCAGTATTTT.

The chain uses TRBV9 and TRBJ1-6; maybe TRBD1 (5 bases). The CDR3 totals 15 residues. Germline loops: CDR1 SGDLS, CDR2 YYNGEE. V was trimmed by 4 bases and J by 6 bases, leaving 14 bases between them. In DNA form, the CDR3 reads TGTGCCAGCAGCCTCCAACAGGACCTTAATTCACCCCTCCACTTT. Its translation: CASSLQQDLNSPLHF.

In this sample, this clonotype turned up a few times. The chain carries TRBV9 and TRBJ1-1; no clear D gene. The CDR3 runs to 15 residues. The V end lost 4 bases, the J end lost 2 bases, and 15 bases lay between the germline ends. The V gene's germline CDR1 is SGDLS and CDR2 YYNGEE. The CDR3 DNA is TGTGCCAGCAGCCCCATAGGGCGATTTAACACTGAAGCTTTCTTT. Translation: CASSPIGRFNTEAFF.

With respect to this clonotype: One junction end does not reproduce the germline sequence, and a read error may be involved. The V and J genes are TRBV5-1 and TRBJ1-1, with a possible D match to TRBD1 (5 bases). Germline lookup yields CDR1 SGHRS and CDR2 YFSETQ. The CDR3 loop spans 13 amino acids. CDR3 residues: CASSLSGNTEALF. CDR3 sequence (DNA): TGCGCCAGCAGCTTGTCAGGGAACACTGAAGCTCTCTTT.

The chain combines TRBV30 with TRBJ1-1, with unresolved D. Germline CDR1 is GTSNPN and CDR2 is SVGIG (reference sequence). V was cut by 1 base and J by 3 bases, with 12 bases left in between. The CDR3 runs 14 residues. The CDR3 loop reads CAWSGVGYDTEAFF. The DNA for the CDR3 is TGTGCCTGGAGTGGGGTGGGGTATGACACTGAAGCTTTCTTT.

This clonotype has a handful of counts. The V call is TRBV3-1, the J call TRBJ2-7, with 9 bases that match TRBD1. V was pared by 4 bases and J by 9 bases, with 10 bases of the junction left unmatched. Germline CDR1 and CDR2: LGHDT and YNNKEL (reference sequence). The CDR3 is made up of 14 amino acids. The CDR3 nucleotides are TGTGCCAGCAGCCCCGGACAGGGGAGGGTTGGGCAGTACTTC. Translating it yields CASSPGQGRVGQYF.

There are a few counts of this clonotype. V usage is TRBV20-1 and J usage is TRBJ1-2, with 8 positions matching TRBD1. V trimming: 8 bases; J trimming: 7 bases; junction bases outside the gene matches: 15. CDR1 is DFQATT and CDR2 is SNEGSKA in the germline V gene (reference sequence). The CDR3 totals 14 residues. The CDR3 DNA sequence: TGCAGTACTTCGACAGGGGATCATTACGGTGGCTACACCTTC. Translated, it gives CSTSTGDHYGGYTF.

This clonotype was recorded a few times. The chain recombines TRBV28 with TRBJ1-4; 7 nucleotides align to TRBD1. In germline, CDR1 is MDHEN, CDR2 SYDVKM. Trimming cost V 3 bases and J 4 bases; bases outside gene matches: 8. This CDR3 contains 16 residues. The CDR3 loop reads CASSFAGQGGNEKLFF. The CDR3 DNA is TGTGCCAGCAGTTTTGCTGGGCAGGGGGGTAATGAAAAACTGTTTTTT.

The chain joins TRBV20-1 to TRBJ1-1; no clear D. V was clipped by 5 bases and J by 3 bases, with 10 bases between them. Per the germline V gene, CDR1 is DFQATT and CDR2 is SNEGSKA (reference sequence). The CDR3 has 12 amino acids. CDR3 sequence: CSAPEMDTEAFF. CDR3 nucleotides: TGCAGTGCTCCCGAAATGGACACTGAAGCTTTCTTT.

J is TRBJ1-1 and V is TRBV29-1, with a tentative D call TRBD1 (6 bases). The V and J ends lost 4 bases and 10 bases respectively, with 19 bases between them. The CDR3 is 13 residues long. Germline V gene sequence: CDR1 SQVTM, CDR2 ANQGSEA. The CDR3 here is CSVVGGARSRAFF. DNA of the CDR3: TGCAGCGTTGTAGGGGGGGCGCGAAGTAGAGCTTTCTTT.

J is TRBJ1-1 and V is TRBV5-1; D ambiguous. The CDR3 covers 16 residues. Trimming pared 1 base from V and 2 bases from J, leaving 15 bases between. CDR1 and CDR2 (germline): SGHRS, YFSETQ. The CDR3 region has the DNA TGCGCCAGCAGCTTGCTCCTCCATGCCCCTAACACTGAAGCTTTCTTT. This codes for CASSLLLHAPNTEAFF.

This chain uses TRBV20-1 with TRBJ1-5; 11 bases agree with TRBD1. With 3 bases clipped from V and 5 bases from J, the junction kept 3 bases outside the gene matches. The CDR3 length is 14 residues. Germline V gene sequence: CDR1 DFQATT, CDR2 SNEGSKA (reference sequence). For the CDR3, the DNA is TGCAGTGCTAGCCGGGACAGGGGGTATCAGCCCCAGCATTTT. Translation gives CSASRDRGYQPQHF.